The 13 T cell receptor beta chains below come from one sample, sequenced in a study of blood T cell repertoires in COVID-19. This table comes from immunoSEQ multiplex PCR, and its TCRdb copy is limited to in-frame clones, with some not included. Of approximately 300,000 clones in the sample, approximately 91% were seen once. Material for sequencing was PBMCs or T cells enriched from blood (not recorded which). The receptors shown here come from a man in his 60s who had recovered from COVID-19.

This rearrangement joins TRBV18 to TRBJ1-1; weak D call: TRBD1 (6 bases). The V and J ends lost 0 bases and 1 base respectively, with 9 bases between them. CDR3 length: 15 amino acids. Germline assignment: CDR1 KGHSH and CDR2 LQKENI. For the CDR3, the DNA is TGTGCCAGCTCACCACCGGACAGAAAGAACACTGAAGCTTTCTTT. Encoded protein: CASSPPDRKNTEAFF.

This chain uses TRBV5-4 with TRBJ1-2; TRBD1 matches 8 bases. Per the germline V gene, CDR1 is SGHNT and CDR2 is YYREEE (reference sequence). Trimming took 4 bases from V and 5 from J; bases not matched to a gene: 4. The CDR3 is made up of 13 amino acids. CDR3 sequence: CASSVTGDYGYTF. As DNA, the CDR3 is TGTGCCAGCAGCGTGACAGGGGATTATGGCTACACCTTC.

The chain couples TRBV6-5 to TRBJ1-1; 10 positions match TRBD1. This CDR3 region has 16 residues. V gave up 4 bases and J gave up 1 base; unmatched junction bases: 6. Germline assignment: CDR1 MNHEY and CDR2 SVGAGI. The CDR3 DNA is TGTGCCAGCAGTTGGACAGGGGGGGGTGGGAACACTGAAGCTTTCTTT. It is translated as CASSWTGGGGNTEAFF.

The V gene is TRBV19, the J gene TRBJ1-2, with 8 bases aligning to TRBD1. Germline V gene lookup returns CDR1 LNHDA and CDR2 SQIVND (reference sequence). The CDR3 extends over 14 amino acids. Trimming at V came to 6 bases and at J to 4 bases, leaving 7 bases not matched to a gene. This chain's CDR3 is CASSDRGVGYGYTF. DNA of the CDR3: TGTGCCAGTAGCGACAGGGGCGTAGGCTATGGCTACACCTTC. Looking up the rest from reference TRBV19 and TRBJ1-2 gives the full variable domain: DGGITQSPKYLFRKEGQNVTLSCEQNLNHDAMYWYRQDPGQGLRLIYYSQIVNDFQKGDIAEGYSVSREKKESFPLTVTSAQKNPTAFYLCASSDRGVGYGYTFGSGTRLTVV.

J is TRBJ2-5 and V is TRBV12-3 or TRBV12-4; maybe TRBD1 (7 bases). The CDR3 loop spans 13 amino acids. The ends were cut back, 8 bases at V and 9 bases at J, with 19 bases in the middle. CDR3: CASGRTGQGAQYF. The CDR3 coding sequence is TGTGCCAGCGGGAGGACAGGTCAAGGGGCCCAGTACTTC.

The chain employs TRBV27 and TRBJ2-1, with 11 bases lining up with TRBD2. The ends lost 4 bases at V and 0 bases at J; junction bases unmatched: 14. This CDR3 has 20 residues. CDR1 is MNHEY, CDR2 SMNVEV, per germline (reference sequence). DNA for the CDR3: TGTGCCAGCAGTTCCGCACTAGCGGGGGTGGGGGTGAGCTCCTACAATGAGCAGTTCTTC. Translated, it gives CASSSALAGVGVSSYNEQFF.

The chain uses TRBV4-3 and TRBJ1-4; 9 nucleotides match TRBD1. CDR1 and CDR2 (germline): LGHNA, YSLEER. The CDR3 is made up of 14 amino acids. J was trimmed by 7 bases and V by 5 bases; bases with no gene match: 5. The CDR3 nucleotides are TGCGCCAGCAGCTACAGGGGGCAAGGTGAAAAACTGTTTTTT. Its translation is CASSYRGQGEKLFF.

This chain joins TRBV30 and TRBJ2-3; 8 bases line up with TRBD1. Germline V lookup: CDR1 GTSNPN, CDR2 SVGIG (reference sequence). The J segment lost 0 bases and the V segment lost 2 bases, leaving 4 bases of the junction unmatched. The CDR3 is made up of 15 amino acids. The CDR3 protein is CAWSLGQASTDTQYF. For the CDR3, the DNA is TGTGCCTGGAGTCTGGGACAGGCAAGCACAGATACGCAGTATTTT.

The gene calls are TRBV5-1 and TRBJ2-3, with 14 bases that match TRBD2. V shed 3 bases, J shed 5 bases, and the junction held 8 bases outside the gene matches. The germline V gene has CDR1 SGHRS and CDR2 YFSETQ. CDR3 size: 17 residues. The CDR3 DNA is TGCGCCAGCAGCTCCGGACTAGCGGGAGGACAGGTAGATACGCAGTATTTT. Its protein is CASSSGLAGGQVDTQYF.

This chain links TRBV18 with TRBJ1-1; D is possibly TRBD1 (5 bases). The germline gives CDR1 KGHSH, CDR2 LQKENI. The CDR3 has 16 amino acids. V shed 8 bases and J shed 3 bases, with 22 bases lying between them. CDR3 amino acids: CASAGRAGRVDTEAFF. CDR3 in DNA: TGTGCCAGCGCCGGACGGGCAGGGCGAGTGGACACTGAAGCTTTCTTT.

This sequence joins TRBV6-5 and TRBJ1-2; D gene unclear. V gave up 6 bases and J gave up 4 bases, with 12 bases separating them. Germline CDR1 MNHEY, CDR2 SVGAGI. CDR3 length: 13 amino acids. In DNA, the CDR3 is TGTGCCAGCAGGGTCACCGGGGTCTATGGCTACACCTTC. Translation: CASRVTGVYGYTF.

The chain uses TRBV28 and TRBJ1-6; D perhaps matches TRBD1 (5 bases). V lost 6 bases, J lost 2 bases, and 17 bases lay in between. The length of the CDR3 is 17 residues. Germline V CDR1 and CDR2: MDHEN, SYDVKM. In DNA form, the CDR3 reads TGTGCCAGCAGGGGAGGGGCAGGATCGACCTATAATTCACCCCTCCACTTT. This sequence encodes CASRGGAGSTYNSPLHF.

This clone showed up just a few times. CDR3 DNA sequence: TGTGCCACCAGCAGAGATAAGGGGCGGTCTCAAGGCTACACCTTC. Protein sequence: CATSRDKGRSQGYTF. This rearrangement joins TRBV15 to TRBJ1-2; possibly TRBD1 for D (5 bases). The V end lost 0 bases, the J end lost 8 bases, and 16 bases lay between the germline ends. CDR3 length equals 15 residues. Germline V gene data show CDR1 as LNHNV and CDR2 as YYDKDF (reference sequence). Together with reference TRBV15 and TRBJ1-2, the CDR3 gives the full variable domain: DAMVIQNPRYQVTQFGKPVTLSCSQTLNHNVMYWYQQKSSQAPKLLFHYYDKDFNNEADTPDNFQSRRPNTSFCFLDIRSPGLGDTAMYLCATSRDKGRSQGYTFGSGTRLTVV.